The source of this T cell receptor beta chain is a study of CD8+CD57+ T cells in acquired aplastic anemia. Genomic DNA, serving as template, underwent TCR beta VDJ and CDR3 profiling. TCRdb re-called the reads through MiXCR, storing one row per CDR3 protein. The sample carries 150,000 to 200,000 distinct CDR3 sequences, around 45% recorded once. This TCR was recovered from a human donor in good health. The sample comprised sorted CD4+, CD8+, or CD8+CD57+ T cells (not recorded which) from PBMCs.

CDR3 nucleotide sequence: TGTGCCAGCACCATCAGGGGACGGCCCCATAATGAAAAACTGTTTTTT. Translation: CASTIRGRPHNEKLFF. The rearrangement joins TRBV6-1 to TRBJ1-4; TRBD1 is a possible D gene (6 bases). The CDR3 is made up of 16 amino acids. Germline CDR1 and CDR2: MNHNS and SASEGT. V lost 7 bases to trimming and J lost 4 bases, with 19 bases between them.